This TCR beta chain was captured by sequencing in a study of blood T cell repertoires in COVID-19. Background on the study: COVID-19 samples collected from the United States, Italy and Spain covered acute and convalescent phases. Nucleic acid was either cDNA or gDNA, and it came from T cells, B-cell-depleted T cells, or PBMCs.

This clone turned up a few times. Trimming pared 4 bases from V and 5 bases from J, leaving 15 bases between. Germline V gene lookup returns CDR1 MNHEY and CDR2 SMNVEV (reference sequence). CDR3 size: 15 residues. As originally analysed: Nucleated cell counts were estimated from reference gene primer amplification. Sequenced by immunoSEQ multiplex PCR; TCRdb stores in-frame clones only, minus some. From that table come the V and J calls and clone size; the DNA was used to work out D and trimming. The sample has 13,000 or so clones, 83% seen once. The sample was peripheral blood. The chain recombines TRBV27 with TRBJ1-5, with D perhaps matching TRBD1 (6 bases). The TCR sequence derives from a man aged 35 to 55 with active or convalescent COVID-19. The CDR3 reads CASSSLQGADQPQHF. CDR3 sequence (DNA): TGTGCCAGCAGTTCCCTACAGGGCGCCGATCAGCCCCAGCATTTT.